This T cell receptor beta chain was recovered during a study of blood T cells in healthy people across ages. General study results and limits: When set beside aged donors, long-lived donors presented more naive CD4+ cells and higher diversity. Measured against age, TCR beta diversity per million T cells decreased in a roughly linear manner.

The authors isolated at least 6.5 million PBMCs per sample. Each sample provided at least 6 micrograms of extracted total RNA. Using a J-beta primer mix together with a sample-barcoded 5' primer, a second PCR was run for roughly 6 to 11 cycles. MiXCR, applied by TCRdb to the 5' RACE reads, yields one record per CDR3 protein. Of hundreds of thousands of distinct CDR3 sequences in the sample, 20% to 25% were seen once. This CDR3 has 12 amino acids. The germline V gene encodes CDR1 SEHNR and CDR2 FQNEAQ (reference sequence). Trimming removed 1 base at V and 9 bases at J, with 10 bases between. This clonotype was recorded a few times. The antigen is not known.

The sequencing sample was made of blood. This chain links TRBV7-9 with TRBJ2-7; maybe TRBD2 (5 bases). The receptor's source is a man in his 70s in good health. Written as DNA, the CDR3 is TGTGCCAGCAGCTTAGAACCAGGAGGGCAGTACTTC. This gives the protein CASSLEPGGQYF.